This T cell receptor (beta chain) was sequenced in a study of OX40 agonist ivuxolimab in advanced cancers. Looked up from germline, CDR1 is MNHNY and CDR2 is SVGAGI (reference sequence). The CDR3 consists of 15 residues. V shed 2 bases, J shed 4 bases, and the junction held 3 bases outside the gene matches. Researchers took blood at baseline, on cycle 4 day 1, and on cycle 7 day 1. Only in-frame clones appear in the TCRdb table, and some are missing; sequencing was by immunoSEQ multiplex PCR. This repertoire shows 48,000 or so clones, under 95% found once; its top ten account for 9.5% to 15%. Here the sequenced sample was CD4+ or CD8+ T cells sorted from blood, taken in a trial of the OX40 agonist ivuxolimab. The chain carries TRBV6-6 and TRBJ2-1; 9 bases are shared with TRBD1. The TCR originated in an adult with an advanced solid tumor such as melanoma, head and neck, liver or kidney cancer. CDR3 protein: CASSYRDRVYNEQFF. The CDR3 nucleotides read TGTGCCAGCAGTTACAGGGACAGGGTTTACAATGAGCAGTTCTTC.